The present T cell receptor (beta chain) was sequenced within a study of post-analysis software for immune sequencing data (dated by TCRdb to about 2015). Study-wide context: Recorded disease courses included relapsing-remitting, secondary progressive and progressive-relapsing multiple sclerosis, with some patients lacking subtype annotation. The multiple sclerosis patient repertoires were compared with about a dozen previously published healthy control repertoires from donors aged roughly 6 to 27 years. A subset of samples was prepared in parallel using single-end sample barcoding, then pooled and co-amplified after Illumina adapter ligation. General conclusions and limits of the study: The control group was slightly older than the multiple sclerosis patient group. Direct clustering with F measure showed strong co-clustering of samples prepared in the same batch, prompting a batch-effect correction. Normalized Chao1 diversity was significantly lower in multiple sclerosis patients than controls, suggesting substantial peripheral T-cell clonal expansion. A few TRBV segments, including TRBV5-6, TRBV5-1 and TRBV20-1, were significantly more frequent in patients than controls.

At the junction V is shortened by 4 bases and J by 2 bases, with 7 bases in between. From a lookup of the germline V gene, CDR1 and CDR2 are MNHEY and SVGAGI. From cysteine to phenylalanine, the CDR3 is 13 amino acids long. Just CDR3 DNA is preserved here, 39 bases in frame from base 1. In this sample, this clonotype turned up a few times. It has no known antigen specificity. Base qualities are not recorded, but no much larger clone differs from it by a single base. The receptor library was made with PCR. The sequencer was an Illumina HiSeq 2500. To reduce PCR and sequencing biases, unique molecular identifiers were built into the TCR beta cDNA libraries. Per 1 to 10 million input T cells, some 500,000 cDNA molecules were obtained, such that each molecule approximated one T cell. The patient libraries were prepared and sequenced using the same protocol as the earlier healthy control dataset. Samples belonging to the same batch were prepared together, multiplexed and sequenced on a shared HiSeq lane. Per the authors' processing: MIGEC handled the raw barcoded reads, throwing out single-read molecular identifier groups before consensus assembly and CDR3 extraction. Clonotype tables were post-analysed with VDJtools, and diversity was normalized by down-sampling all datasets to the smallest sample size. Repertoire overlap clustering matched CDR3 amino acid but not nucleotide sequences to correct batch-related cross-sample contamination. TCRdb ran its own pipeline on the public reads, namely fastp trimming at Q25 and MiXCR clone calling, and kept in-frame beta chains. Here each entry gathers all rows of one CDR3 protein and keeps the most common genes and DNA. Clone size and V and J calls follow TCRdb, not the original study. Here the sample has about 160,000 distinct CDR3 sequences; around 36% occur a single time. 25% to 30% of the sample is held by the ten biggest clonotypes.

Sample time point, as interpreted from the label and publication: second blood draw from one MS patient after hematopoietic stem cell transplantation. TCR beta repertoires were profiled from peripheral blood of roughly 13 young patients with multiple sclerosis to demonstrate the VDJtools post-analysis software. The patients with multiple sclerosis were children and adolescents between roughly 6 and 15 years of age. Sequences were derived from blood, sampled after autologous hematopoietic stem cell transplantation. Recombination connected TRBV6-5 to TRBJ2-3; the best D guess is TRBD1, with 5 bases matching. The clonotype was recovered from a girl between 5 and 17 years old with multiple sclerosis. Donor details come from another sample of the same person, matched by shared clones. The base sequence is TGTGCCAGCAGTTTGGGGCCCACAGATACGCAGTATTTT. Protein translation: CASSLGPTDTQYF.